Listed below are T cell receptor beta chains from one sample, sequenced in a study of cytotoxic CD8 clonotypes in ibrutinib-treated CLL. TCRdb's table, derived via immunoSEQ multiplex PCR, lists solely in-frame clones and lacks some. This table holds about 140,000 clones, more than 75% found once. Sequencing used PBMCs, obtained after 36 months of ibrutinib treatment. Receptor source: a human donor with chronic lymphocytic leukemia. The CDR3 runs from the conserved cysteine through the conserved F or W. A D gene is named only where the DNA matches it firmly. Clone size is stated in some rows and not others, as once, few, many or a class when expanded.

cdr3_nt: TGTGCCATCACCCACGGGTTAGCTTACGAGCAGTACTTC; cdr3_aa: CAITHGLAYEQYF; j_call: TRBJ2-7; v_call: TRBV10-3; clone_size: NA; d_call: NA
cdr3_nt: TGTGCCAGCAGTTTACCCACCGGATACTCTGGAAACACCATATATTTT; cdr3_aa: CASSLPTGYSGNTIYF; j_call: TRBJ1-3; v_call: TRBV27; clone_size: NA; d_call: NA
cdr3_nt: TGTGCCAGCACTGTTAGGAGTACAGGGGGTACTGAAGCTTTCTTT; cdr3_aa: CASTVRSTGGTEAFF; j_call: TRBJ1-1; v_call: TRBV6-4; clone_size: few; d_call: TRBD1
cdr3_nt: TGTGCCAGCAGACTAGAGCCGGGGACCGGGCTACCTTGGGGAGCTTTCTTT; cdr3_aa: CASRLEPGTGLPWGAFF; j_call: TRBJ1-1; v_call: TRBV5-5; clone_size: NA; d_call: NA
cdr3_nt: TGTGCCAGCAGTTCCGCCACACGAAGAGGCTTGGGTTGGCAGCCCCAGCATTTT; cdr3_aa: CASSSATRRGLGWQPQHF; j_call: TRBJ1-5; v_call: TRBV27; clone_size: NA; d_call: NA
cdr3_nt: TGTGCCAGCTCACCTTCCCAGCGGACAGCAACCGGGGAGCTGTTTTTT; cdr3_aa: CASSPSQRTATGELFF; j_call: TRBJ2-2; v_call: TRBV18; clone_size: NA; d_call: NA
cdr3_nt: TGCAGTGCTAGAGTGGGGCCGGGGGAGTTCTTC; cdr3_aa: CSARVGPGEFF; j_call: TRBJ2-1; v_call: TRBV20-1; clone_size: NA; d_call: NA
cdr3_nt: TGTGCCAGCAGTGATTACTTCTCGTTTGGACAGGCAAAACGTTGGTCCTACAATGAGCAGTTCTTC; cdr3_aa: CASSDYFSFGQAKRWSYNEQFF; j_call: TRBJ2-1; v_call: TRBV2; clone_size: NA; d_call: TRBD1
cdr3_nt: TGTGCCAGCGGAGCGGCGAACACCGGGGAGCTGTTTTTT; cdr3_aa: CASGAANTGELFF; j_call: TRBJ2-2; v_call: TRBV2; clone_size: NA; d_call: NA
cdr3_nt: TGTGCCAGCAGCTCAACCTTCGGGGGGGCTAACTACGAGCAGTACTTC; cdr3_aa: CASSSTFGGANYEQYF; j_call: TRBJ2-7; v_call: TRBV7-9; clone_size: NA; d_call: TRBD2
cdr3_nt: TGCGCCAGCAGTGAGGGCAGCGCGGGACATGTCTACGAGCAGTACTTC; cdr3_aa: CASSEGSAGHVYEQYF; j_call: TRBJ2-7; v_call: TRBV10-1; clone_size: NA; d_call: NA
cdr3_nt: TGTGCCAGCAGTCGAGGGGGCTCCGGGGAGCTGTTTTTT; cdr3_aa: CASSRGGSGELFF; j_call: TRBJ2-2; v_call: TRBV28; clone_size: NA; d_call: TRBD1
cdr3_nt: TGCGCCAGCAGTGAGAGGAGGGACTCCTACGAGCAGTACTTC; cdr3_aa: CASSERRDSYEQYF; j_call: TRBJ2-7; v_call: TRBV10-1; clone_size: NA; d_call: NA
cdr3_nt: TGCGCCAGCAGCTCCGGGAGCACAGATACGCAGTATTTT; cdr3_aa: CASSSGSTDTQYF; j_call: TRBJ2-3; v_call: TRBV5-1; clone_size: NA; d_call: NA
cdr3_nt: TGCGCCAGCAGCTTGGCCACCCCCAATGAGCAGTTCTTC; cdr3_aa: CASSLATPNEQFF; j_call: TRBJ2-1; v_call: TRBV5-1; clone_size: NA; d_call: NA
cdr3_nt: TGCGCCAGCAGCTCCGGACAGAATCAGCCCCAGCATTTT; cdr3_aa: CASSSGQNQPQHF; j_call: TRBJ1-5; v_call: TRBV5-1; clone_size: NA; d_call: NA
cdr3_nt: TGCGCCAGCAGCTTATCCAGTCAAGAGACCCAGTACTTC; cdr3_aa: CASSLSSQETQYF; j_call: TRBJ2-5; v_call: TRBV5-1; clone_size: NA; d_call: NA
cdr3_nt: TGTGCCAGCAGTGAAGCGGACTCCCTCAACTATGGCTACACCTTC; cdr3_aa: CASSEADSLNYGYTF; j_call: TRBJ1-2; v_call: TRBV6-1; clone_size: NA; d_call: NA
cdr3_nt: TGCAGCGTTGACGAGGGCTCCTACGAGCAGTACTTC; cdr3_aa: CSVDEGSYEQYF; j_call: TRBJ2-7; v_call: TRBV29-1; clone_size: NA; d_call: NA
cdr3_nt: TGTGCCAGCAGCCCTCGACAGGTTATGGGGAATAAACTGTTTTTT; cdr3_aa: CASSPRQVMGNKLFF; j_call: TRBJ1-4; v_call: TRBV6-5; clone_size: NA; d_call: NA
cdr3_nt: TGTGCCAGCAGCGCCGGTGGCCATGAGCAGTTCTTC; cdr3_aa: CASSAGGHEQFF; j_call: TRBJ2-1; v_call: TRBV9; clone_size: NA; d_call: NA
cdr3_nt: TGTGCCTGGAGTAGCGGGGGCTCCGTTGAGCAGTTCTTC; cdr3_aa: CAWSSGGSVEQFF; j_call: TRBJ2-1; v_call: TRBV30; clone_size: few; d_call: TRBD2
cdr3_nt: TGTGCCAGCAGTTACTCTAATTCACCCCTCCACTTT; cdr3_aa: CASSYSNSPLHF; j_call: TRBJ1-6; v_call: TRBV6-5; clone_size: NA; d_call: NA
cdr3_nt: TGTGCCAGCAGTACCAGGACAGGCGTGGGGGAGCAGTACTTC; cdr3_aa: CASSTRTGVGEQYF; j_call: TRBJ2-7; v_call: TRBV27; clone_size: NA; d_call: TRBD1
cdr3_nt: TGTGCCAGCAGACTACAGGGGCCTCAGCCCCAGCATTTT; cdr3_aa: CASRLQGPQPQHF; j_call: TRBJ1-5; v_call: TRBV6-1; clone_size: NA; d_call: TRBD1
cdr3_nt: TGTGCCAGCAAGCTGCCCGTCGGCGCTGGGGCCAACGTCCTGACTTTC; cdr3_aa: CASKLPVGAGANVLTF; j_call: TRBJ2-6; v_call: TRBV13; clone_size: NA; d_call: NA
cdr3_nt: TGTGCCAGCAGCTTAGATAGCACGGGCTCCTACGAGCAGTACTTC; cdr3_aa: CASSLDSTGSYEQYF; j_call: TRBJ2-7; v_call: TRBV11-3; clone_size: NA; d_call: NA
cdr3_nt: TGTGCCAGCAGCTTAGGCGGGACACAAGCTTTCTTT; cdr3_aa: CASSLGGTQAFF; j_call: TRBJ1-1; v_call: TRBV7-8; clone_size: NA; d_call: NA
cdr3_nt: TGTGCCATCAATCGGGACTCCCATGGCTACACCTTC; cdr3_aa: CAINRDSHGYTF; j_call: TRBJ1-2; v_call: TRBV10-3; clone_size: NA; d_call: NA
cdr3_nt: TGTGCCAGCAGTCTACAGGGATTCGAGCAGTACTTC; cdr3_aa: CASSLQGFEQYF; j_call: TRBJ2-7; v_call: TRBV6-5; clone_size: NA; d_call: NA
cdr3_nt: TGTGCCAGCAGCTTCTTGAGGAAACACAATGAGCAGTTCTTC; cdr3_aa: CASSFLRKHNEQFF; j_call: TRBJ2-1; v_call: TRBV5-6; clone_size: NA; d_call: NA
cdr3_nt: TGTGCCAGCGTCCCCTTGGGGGAATGGGACTCACCCCTCCACTTT; cdr3_aa: CASVPLGEWDSPLHF; j_call: TRBJ1-6; v_call: TRBV6-5; clone_size: NA; d_call: NA